The 14 T cell receptor beta chains reported below all come from one sample, sequenced in a study of OX40 agonist ivuxolimab in advanced cancers. Produced via immunoSEQ multiplex PCR; TCRdb's table is partial and in-frame only. The sample gives some 130,000 clones, 85% to 95% of which show up once; more than 0.8% is in the top ten. The specimen comprised CD4+ or CD8+ T cells sorted from blood, sampled in a trial of the OX40 agonist ivuxolimab. Receptors originate from an adult with an advanced solid tumor such as melanoma, head and neck, liver or kidney cancer.

The CDR3 region has the DNA TGCGCCAGCAGCCCCCTTGTGGGGGGCCAAGAGACCCAGTACTTC. Protein product: CASSPLVGGQETQYF. The chain joins TRBV5-1 to TRBJ2-5, with D maybe TRBD2 (6 bases). Trimming stripped 4 bases from V and 1 base from J, with 14 bases between. CDR3 length equals 15 residues. From germline, CDR1 is SGHRS and CDR2 YFSETQ.

As DNA, the CDR3 is TGTGCCAGCAGTGTACAGGGAAACGAGCAGTACTTC. It specifies CASSVQGNEQYF. V and J are TRBV28 and TRBJ2-7; possible D gene TRBD1, 6 bases. The V end was cut by 5 bases, the J end by 5 bases, with 10 bases between. This CDR3 is 12 amino acids long. CDR1 is MDHEN and CDR2 is SYDVKM in the germline V gene.

The chain carries TRBV4-3 and TRBJ2-7, with 8 bases matching TRBD2. The CDR3 is 15 amino acids. The germline CDR1 and CDR2 sequences are LGHNA and YSLEER. V trimming: 3 bases; J trimming: 2 bases; junction bases outside the gene matches: 6. This CDR3 is CASSQASGPPYEQYF. CDR3 DNA: TGCGCCAGCAGCCAGGCTAGCGGGCCACCCTACGAGCAGTACTTC.

In regard to this clone: In the same sample, other DNA sequences code for this CDR3. V usage is TRBV5-1 and J usage is TRBJ1-1, with a possible D match to TRBD1 (5 bases). V gave up 1 base and J gave up 6 bases, with 13 bases separating them. CDR3 length equals 14 residues. The germline gives CDR1 SGHRS, CDR2 YFSETQ. Here the CDR3 reads CASSLNQGGAEAFF. The DNA for the CDR3 is TGCGCCAGCAGCTTGAACCAGGGAGGCGCTGAAGCTTTCTTT.

The chain employs TRBV4-1 and TRBJ1-2; no clear D gene. CDR3 size: 16 residues. The germline gives CDR1 MGHRA, CDR2 YSYEKL. Trimming pared 1 base from V and 5 bases from J, leaving 17 bases between. The CDR3 spells CASSQGPPGSAYGYTF. The CDR3 nucleotides read TGCGCCAGCAGCCAAGGGCCCCCTGGGTCAGCATATGGCTACACCTTC.

The chain has TRBV7-2 and TRBJ2-7, with TRBD1 matching 7 bases. V was pared by 0 bases and J by 3 bases, with 5 bases of the junction left unmatched. This CDR3 comprises 15 residues. From germline, CDR1 is SGHTA and CDR2 FQGNSA. This CDR3 reads CASSLAEGQFYEQYF. The CDR3 nucleotides read TGTGCCAGCAGCTTAGCCGAGGGACAGTTCTACGAGCAGTACTTC.

The V call is TRBV5-1, the J call TRBJ2-3; maybe TRBD1 (6 bases). The V and J ends lost 6 bases and 2 bases respectively, with 16 bases between them. The CDR3 has 15 amino acids. Germline CDR1 is SGHRS and CDR2 is YFSETQ. CDR3 sequence reads: CASTVQGHLTDTQYF. Written as DNA, the CDR3 is TGCGCCAGCACCGTCCAGGGACATCTCACAGATACGCAGTATTTT.

This clone was recorded only once. The chain employs TRBV5-5 and TRBJ2-6; 9 nucleotides line up with TRBD1. Trimming at V came to 2 bases and at J to 4 bases, leaving 4 bases not matched to a gene. This CDR3 comprises 16 residues. The germline V gene encodes CDR1 SGHKS and CDR2 YYEKEE (reference sequence). CDR3 residues: CASSFRTGAGANVLTF. The CDR3 DNA follows: TGTGCCAGCAGCTTCCGGACAGGGGCCGGGGCCAACGTCCTGACTTTC.

There are a few counts of this clone. V usage is TRBV30 and J usage is TRBJ1-3, with TRBD1 as a possible D gene (6 bases). This CDR3 contains 15 residues. Trimming cost V 5 bases and J 4 bases, with 18 bases left between them. CDR1 GTSNPN and CDR2 SVGIG come from the germline V gene (reference sequence). The CDR3 sequence is CAWDEGQGRGNTIYF. The CDR3 nucleotides are TGTGCCTGGGATGAGGGGCAGGGGAGAGGAAACACCATATATTTT. The whole variable domain, filled in from reference TRBV30 and TRBJ1-3, reads SQTIHQWPATLVQPVGSPLSLECTVEGTSNPNLYWYRQAAGRGLQLLFYSVGIGQISSEVPQNLSASRPQDRQFILSSKKLLLSDSGFYLCAWDEGQGRGNTIYFGEGSWLTVV.

The genes are TRBV25-1 and TRBJ2-5; a weak D match, TRBD1 (6 bases). The CDR3 is made up of 14 amino acids. Looked up from germline, CDR1 is MGHDK and CDR2 is SYGVNS. V dropped 2 bases and J dropped 5 bases, with 12 bases sitting between them. CDR3 nucleotide sequence: TGTGCCAGCAGTGAAACAGGGTCGAGGGAGACCCAGTACTTC. Its protein product is CASSETGSRETQYF.

The chain recombines TRBV12-5 with TRBJ1-1; D not certain. Germline values: CDR1 LGHNT, CDR2 FRNRAP. This CDR3 has 13 amino acids. Trimming removed 7 bases at V and 8 bases at J, with 17 bases between. CDR3 amino acids: CASVPTDSREAFF. The CDR3 nucleotides are TGTGCTAGTGTTCCGACGGACTCGAGGGAAGCTTTCTTT.

The V and J genes are TRBV19 and TRBJ1-1; D is possibly TRBD1 (5 bases). CDR1 and CDR2 (germline): LNHDA, SQIVND (reference sequence). Between the trimmed V and J ends, which lost 4 bases and 0 bases, there was a span of 21 bases. The CDR3 spans 18 residues. The CDR3 sequence: CASSKGKTSGTVNTEAFF. CDR3 DNA sequence: TGTGCCAGTAGTAAGGGTAAGACCTCCGGGACTGTGAACACTGAAGCTTTCTTT.

This clone was recorded only once. The chain carries TRBV7-2 and TRBJ2-5; TRBD1 matches 10 bases. The CDR3 sequence is 16 residues long. Germline CDR1 is SGHTA and CDR2 is FQGNSA. V gave up 1 base and J gave up 5 bases; unmatched junction bases: 7. The CDR3 DNA is TGTGCCAGCAGCTTAGTGGGACAGGGGCTTGGGGAGACCCAGTACTTC. Its protein is CASSLVGQGLGETQYF.

Regarding this clone: An end of the junction does not agree with germline; a read error may underlie this. The V gene is TRBV5-5, the J gene TRBJ1-2; no clear D. Germline V gene lookup returns CDR1 SGHKS and CDR2 YYEKEE (reference sequence). The CDR3 is 15 amino acids. The DNA for the CDR3 is TGCGCCAGCAGCCAAGAGGGCAGGTCGAACTATGGCTACACCTTC. It yields the protein CASSQEGRSNYGYTF.